Listed below are T cell receptor beta chains from one sample, sequenced in a study of Ad26.COV2.S vaccination and SARS-CoV-2 variants. Sequenced by immunoSEQ multiplex PCR; TCRdb stores in-frame clones only, minus some. Of approximately 420,000 clones listed, approximately 90% are singletons. Here the sequenced sample was peripheral blood, taken in a trial of Ad26.COV2.S vaccine versus placebo. The receptors come from a person aged 18 to 65 who received the Ad26.COV2.S COVID-19 vaccine or a placebo. Both conserved end residues are part of each CDR3. A D gene is named only where the DNA matches it firmly. The listing skips clone size in some rows; elsewhere it reads once, few, many or a size class.

DNA	CDR3	size	V	J	D
TGCGCCAGCAGCTTCCAGACAGTGGGCACAGATACGCAGTATTTT	CASSFQTVGTDTQYF	.	TRBV5-1	TRBJ2-3	.
TGTGCCAGCAGCACAACAGGGTGGGATGAGCAGTTCTTC	CASSTTGWDEQFF	once	TRBV7-3	TRBJ2-1	.
TGTGCCAGCAGCGAGGACAACAGGGGGCATGCTTTCTTT	CASSEDNRGHAFF	.	TRBV28	TRBJ1-1	TRBD1
TGTGCCAGCAGTGAATGGACAGGCCAAGAGACCCAGTACTTC	CASSEWTGQETQYF	.	TRBV2	TRBJ2-5	TRBD1
TGCGCCAGCAGCTTAGAAGGTACGCAGTATTTT	CASSLEGTQYF	.	TRBV5-1	TRBJ2-3	.
TGTGCCAGCAGCTTGGAGGTGGGGGAAGAGACCCAGTACTTC	CASSLEVGEETQYF	.	TRBV5-5	TRBJ2-5	.
TGCGCCAGCAGCCACCTCCCCTCCCAGCGGGGTAGCACAGATACGCAGTATTTT	CASSHLPSQRGSTDTQYF	.	TRBV4-1	TRBJ2-3	TRBD2
TGCGCCAGCAGCCCGACCAGGACAGCGAACACCGGGGAGCTGTTTTTT	CASSPTRTANTGELFF	.	TRBV5-1	TRBJ2-2	.
TGTGCCAGCAGCTCGGGACTGGAGGACGAGCAGTACTTC	CASSSGLEDEQYF	.	TRBV7-8	TRBJ2-7	.
TGTGCCACCCTACGTGGGGGGCGCGACGCCGGGGAGCTGTTTTTT	CATLRGGRDAGELFF	.	TRBV19	TRBJ2-2	.
TGTGCCACTCGGGACATCGGAAACACCATATATTTT	CATRDIGNTIYF	.	TRBV25-1	TRBJ1-3	.
TGTGCCAGCGGACGTTCCGGGACAGGAAATGAAAAACTGTTTTTT	CASGRSGTGNEKLFF	.	TRBV6-5	TRBJ1-4	TRBD1
TGTGCCTGGAGTGTCACGGGGTCAGGGACCCAGTACTTC	CAWSVTGSGTQYF	.	TRBV30	TRBJ2-5	.
TGTGCCACCAGTGATTCTTCCGGGACAGGAAAGTATTTGTACAATGAGCAGTTCTTC	CATSDSSGTGKYLYNEQFF	.	TRBV24-1	TRBJ2-1	TRBD1
TGTGCCAGCAGCTTCGACCACTTAAGGACTGAAGCTTTCTTT	CASSFDHLRTEAFF	.	TRBV5-6	TRBJ1-1	.
TGTGCCAGCAGTCAGGTCCAGTACAATGAGCAGTTCTTC	CASSQVQYNEQFF	.	TRBV12-3/TRBV12-4	TRBJ2-1	.
TGCAGTGCTAGCCATCCTTACGAGCAGTACTTC	CSASHPYEQYF	.	TRBV20-1	TRBJ2-7	.
TGCGCCAGCAGTTCCCGGTCGAATGAAGCTTTCTTT	CASSSRSNEAFF	.	TRBV5-1	TRBJ1-1	.
TGTGCCAGCACCCCTGGCGGGGAAGAGACCCAGTACTTC	CASTPGGEETQYF	.	TRBV7-9	TRBJ2-5	.
TGTGCCTGGAGTTTCATGAACACTGAAGCTTTCTTT	CAWSFMNTEAFF	.	TRBV30	TRBJ1-1	.
TGTGCCAGCGCGAGGTCGGACACCGGGGAGCTGTTTTTT	CASARSDTGELFF	.	TRBV27	TRBJ2-2	.
TGCGCCAGCAGCCAAGATTCAGCGGGGGCCAGCACAGATACGCAGTATTTT	CASSQDSAGASTDTQYF	.	TRBV4-3	TRBJ2-3	TRBD2
TGTGCCAGCAGCCAAGAAAATAGGGGACCTCGTGGAAGAGAGACCCAGTACTTC	CASSQENRGPRGRETQYF	.	TRBV3-1/TRBV3-2	TRBJ2-5	.
TGTGCCAGCAGCTTGGGACCGGGCCCCTACGAGCAGTACTTC	CASSLGPGPYEQYF	.	TRBV5-4	TRBJ2-7	.
TGTGCCAGTAGACGGGATAACGTCGGGGAGCTGTTTTTT	CASRRDNVGELFF	.	TRBV7-2	TRBJ2-2	.
TGTGCCAGCAGTGAACGGGGGGCCGGCTCCTACGAGCAGTACTTC	CASSERGAGSYEQYF	.	TRBV6-1	TRBJ2-7	.
TGTGCCACCAGTGACCCAGGGTACTCTGGAAACACCATATATTTT	CATSDPGYSGNTIYF	.	TRBV24-1	TRBJ1-3	.
TGTGCCAGCAGTGACTCGGCGCGGGGGGGCCCAGATACGCAGTATTTT	CASSDSARGGPDTQYF	.	TRBV6-4	TRBJ2-3	TRBD2
TGCGCCAGCAGCTTAGGTCAGGAAAACACTGAAGCTTTCTTT	CASSLGQENTEAFF	.	TRBV5-1	TRBJ1-1	.
TGCGCCAGCAGACAGGGGAACCAAGAGACCCAGTACTTC	CASRQGNQETQYF	.	TRBV5-1	TRBJ2-5	TRBD1
TGTGCCAGCAGTTATGGAAGGGGACGGCGGGACGAGCAGTACTTC	CASSYGRGRRDEQYF	.	TRBV6-2/TRBV6-3	TRBJ2-7	.
TGTGCCAGCAGAAGGGACTTTTCCCTCACAGATACGCAGTATTTT	CASRRDFSLTDTQYF	.	TRBV2	TRBJ2-3	.
TGCGCCAGCATTCCTTACAGGGGGCATGGGGGCTACACCTTC	CASIPYRGHGGYTF	.	TRBV23-1	TRBJ1-2	TRBD1
TGTGCCAGCAGTTTCAAAGCGTGGTACGGCGACAATGAGCAGTTCTTC	CASSFKAWYGDNEQFF	few	TRBV28	TRBJ2-1	.
TGTGCCAGCAGCTCCTCCCGGGGGGCGGATGAAAAACTGTTTTTT	CASSSSRGADEKLFF	.	TRBV7-2	TRBJ1-4	.
TGTGCCAGCAGCCACACACTAGCGGGGGGACCTTCCTACAATGAGCAGTTCTTC	CASSHTLAGGPSYNEQFF	.	TRBV7-6	TRBJ2-1	TRBD2
TGTGCCAGTAGTGGCTCTGCCTTTTCCTACGAGCAGTACTTC	CASSGSAFSYEQYF	.	TRBV19	TRBJ2-7	.
TGCGCCAGCAGCCCCGGAGGGGCCTCCTACGAGCAGTACTTC	CASSPGGASYEQYF	.	TRBV5-1	TRBJ2-7	.